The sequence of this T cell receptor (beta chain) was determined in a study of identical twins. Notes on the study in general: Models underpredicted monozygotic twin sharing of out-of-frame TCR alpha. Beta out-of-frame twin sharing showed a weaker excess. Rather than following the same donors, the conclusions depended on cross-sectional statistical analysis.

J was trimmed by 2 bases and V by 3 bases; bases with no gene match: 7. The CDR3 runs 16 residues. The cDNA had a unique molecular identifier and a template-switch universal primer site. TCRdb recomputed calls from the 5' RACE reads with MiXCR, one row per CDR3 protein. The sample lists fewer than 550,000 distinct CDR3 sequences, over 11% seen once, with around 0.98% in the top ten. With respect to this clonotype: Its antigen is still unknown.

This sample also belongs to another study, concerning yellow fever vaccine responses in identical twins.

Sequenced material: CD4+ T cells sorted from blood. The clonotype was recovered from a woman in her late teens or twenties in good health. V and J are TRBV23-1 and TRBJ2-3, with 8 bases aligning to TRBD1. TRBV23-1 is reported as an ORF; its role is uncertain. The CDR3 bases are TGCGCCAGCAGTCACCCGACAGGGGCCGACACAGATACGCAGTATTTT. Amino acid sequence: CASSHPTGADTDTQYF.